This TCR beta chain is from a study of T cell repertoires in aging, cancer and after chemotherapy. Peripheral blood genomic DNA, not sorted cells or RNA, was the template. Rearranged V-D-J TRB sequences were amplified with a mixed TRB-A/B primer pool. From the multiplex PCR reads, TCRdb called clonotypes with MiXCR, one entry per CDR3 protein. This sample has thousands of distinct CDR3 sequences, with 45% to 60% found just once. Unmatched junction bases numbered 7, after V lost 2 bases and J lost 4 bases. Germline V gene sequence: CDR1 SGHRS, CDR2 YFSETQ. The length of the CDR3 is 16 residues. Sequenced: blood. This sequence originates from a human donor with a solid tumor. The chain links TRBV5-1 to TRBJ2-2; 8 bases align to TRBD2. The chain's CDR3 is CASSFLAGGGTGELFF. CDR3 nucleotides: TGCGCCAGCAGCTTCTTGGCGGGGGGCGGCACCGGGGAGCTGTTTTTT.